Listed below are T cell receptor beta chains from one sample, sequenced in a study of T cells of healthy individuals. TCRdb re-called the 5' RACE reads with MiXCR, one entry per CDR3 protein. Of 90,000 to 100,000 distinct CDR3 sequences listed, 15% to 20% are singletons. Every receptor here comes from a human donor in good health. The CDR3 runs from the conserved cysteine through the conserved F or W. D genes are given only for firm matches. Size tells how often a clone was seen (once, few, many) or the class of an expanded clone, and some rows leave it out.

v_call	j_call	clone_size	d_call	cdr3_nt	cdr3_aa
TRBV4-2	TRBJ2-2	many	NA	TGTGCCAGCAGCCAAGACTGGATGGGGGCCGGGGAGCTGTTTTTT	CASSQDWMGAGELFF
TRBV28	TRBJ1-2	NA	NA	TGTGCCAGCAGTACCGAATATGGCTACACCTTC	CASSTEYGYTF
TRBV18	TRBJ2-2	NA	NA	TGTGCCAGCTCACCAAATAGTCCGTCGAACACCGGGGAGCTGTTTTTT	CASSPNSPSNTGELFF
TRBV10-3	TRBJ2-5	few	NA	TGTGCCACCTTCCCTGCCATGACTAGCCAAGAGACCCAGTACTTC	CATFPAMTSQETQYF
TRBV28	TRBJ2-3	few	NA	TGTGCCAGCAGTTTCGTCAGGGGAGGGGCAGATACGCAGTATTTT	CASSFVRGGADTQYF
TRBV6-6	TRBJ2-2	many	NA	TGTGCCAGCAGTTATTACCGGAGAACCAACACCGGGGAGCTGTTTTTT	CASSYYRRTNTGELFF
TRBV20-1	TRBJ2-7	NA	NA	TGCAGTGCTAAGTCGGGGAGCTCCTACGAGCAGTACTTC	CSAKSGSSYEQYF
TRBV18	TRBJ1-2	once	NA	TGTGCCAGCTCACCCCCACGAGCGACTAACTATGGCTACACCTTC	CASSPPRATNYGYTF
TRBV7-2	TRBJ2-1	NA	TRBD2	TGTGCCAGCACCCCTTTCATTGGACGCAGCGGGAGGGTATACAATGAGCAGTTCTTC	CASTPFIGRSGRVYNEQFF
TRBV5-1	TRBJ1-2	few	TRBD1	TGCGCCAGCAGCTTGGATGACAGGGGGATATATGGCTACACCTTC	CASSLDDRGIYGYTF
TRBV6-2/TRBV6-3	TRBJ1-2	NA	NA	TGTGCCAGCAGTGATCGAACCGGGACGGCTTTT	CASSDRTGTAF
TRBV4-2	TRBJ1-2	NA	TRBD1	TGTGCCAGCAGCCAAGCCCGACAGGGCTATGGCTACACCTTC	CASSQARQGYGYTF
TRBV5-6	TRBJ2-7	NA	TRBD1	TGTGCCAGCAGCGCTGTGGGGGACAGCGCGGACGAGCAGTACTTC	CASSAVGDSADEQYF
TRBV10-3	TRBJ1-2	few	NA	TGTGCCATCAGTGAGTCTTCAGTCCGGTTGGGTAACTATGGCTACACCTTC	CAISESSVRLGNYGYTF
TRBV28	TRBJ2-4	NA	NA	TGTGCCAGCAGTTTATATTCTCGGGGCCTGGCCAAAAACATTCAGTACTTC	CASSLYSRGLAKNIQYF
TRBV6-5	TRBJ2-7	NA	TRBD2	TGTGCCAGCAGTCGGCGGGATCTAGCGGCCGACTCCTACGAGCAGTACTTC	CASSRRDLAADSYEQYF
TRBV20-1	TRBJ2-5	many	TRBD2	TGCAGTGCTAGCACTAGCGGTCCCCAAGAGACCCAGTACTTC	CSASTSGPQETQYF
TRBV2	TRBJ2-7	many	NA	TGTGCCAGCAGTGAAAGCTCCTACGAGCAGTACTTC	CASSESSYEQYF
TRBV7-3	TRBJ1-1	few	TRBD1	TGTGCCAGCAGCTTAGTAGGGGGCGCGAGTGTCACTGAAGCTTTCTTT	CASSLVGGASVTEAFF
TRBV10-3	TRBJ2-7	many	NA	TGTGCCATCAGTGGAAAATCGGACACTGCCTACGAGCAGTACTTC	CAISGKSDTAYEQYF
TRBV11-1	TRBJ2-3	many	TRBD1	TGTGCCAGCAGCTTTTTACAGGGGGACACAGATACGCAGTATTTT	CASSFLQGDTDTQYF
TRBV4-3	TRBJ1-6	few	TRBD1	TGCGCCAGCAGCCCTGGACAGGGAGGTGGTTCACCCCTCCACTTT	CASSPGQGGGSPLHF
TRBV10-3	TRBJ2-3	NA	TRBD1	TGTGCCATCAGCCGCCGGGACAGGGCCACAGATACGCAGTATTTT	CAISRRDRATDTQYF
TRBV24-1	TRBJ2-1	few	NA	TGTGCCACCTCGAGGCCGAAGGGTTCCTACAATGAGCAGTTCTTC	CATSRPKGSYNEQFF
TRBV12-3/TRBV12-4	TRBJ2-1	many	TRBD2	TGTGCCAGCAGTTTATACGTCTTGGGACTAAGGGCCTACAATGAGCAGTTCTTC	CASSLYVLGLRAYNEQFF
TRBV4-3	TRBJ1-5	few	TRBD1	TGCGCCAGCAGCCAAGCCACAGGGGGCCATCAGCCCCAGCATTTT	CASSQATGGHQPQHF
TRBV7-9	TRBJ1-4	many	NA	TGTGCCAGCAGGGCCGGGGGAGGCACTAATGAAAAACTGTTTTTT	CASRAGGGTNEKLFF
TRBV7-2	TRBJ1-1	few	NA	TGTGCCAGCAGCCTGAGGGGACGGATTCTCACTGAAGCTTTCTTT	CASSLRGRILTEAFF
TRBV15	TRBJ1-1	few	NA	TGTGCCACCAGCAGAGCGGCAGGACTGAACACTGAAGCTTTCTTT	CATSRAAGLNTEAFF
TRBV20-1	TRBJ2-7	NA	NA	TGCAGTACACAGCCCGACGCCTACGAGCAGTACTTC	CSTQPDAYEQYF
TRBV15	TRBJ1-2	NA	NA	TGTGCCACCAGCAGAGACAGGTTCGATGGCTACACCTTC	CATSRDRFDGYTF
TRBV7-2	TRBJ2-3	few	NA	TGTGCCAGCAGCTTATGGGGTAGCACAGATACGCAGTATTTT	CASSLWGSTDTQYF
TRBV28	TRBJ1-5	few	NA	TGTGCCAGCAGTTTCCCATCTCAGGGGCAGCCCCAGCATTTT	CASSFPSQGQPQHF
TRBV19	TRBJ2-2	NA	NA	TGTGCCAGTAGTATCCCCGGGATGAACACCGGGGAGCTGTTTTTT	CASSIPGMNTGELFF
TRBV29-1	TRBJ2-7	few	NA	TGCAGCGTTGCCCCCGGGTCCGGGGACTCCGAGCAGTACTTC	CSVAPGSGDSEQYF
TRBV10-3	TRBJ2-1	few	TRBD2	TGTGCCATCAGTGATAGTGCGGGAGTCGCCTACAATGAGCAGTTCTTC	CAISDSAGVAYNEQFF
TRBV20-1	TRBJ1-5	NA	NA	TGCAGTGCTAAAGGGGCGAATAGCAATCAGCCCCAGCATTTT	CSAKGANSNQPQHF
TRBV10-3	TRBJ1-5	many	TRBD1	TGTGCCATGCCTACCCCGCCGGGACAGACACATTATAGCAATCAGCCCCAGCATTTT	CAMPTPPGQTHYSNQPQHF
TRBV6-2/TRBV6-3	TRBJ2-1	NA	NA	TGTGCCAGCAGCCGACTTTGGAACTCCTACAATGAGCAGTTCTTC	CASSRLWNSYNEQFF
TRBV28	TRBJ1-5	many	NA	TGTGCCAGCAGTTTATGGCAGAATCAGCCCCAGCATTTT	CASSLWQNQPQHF
TRBV7-8	TRBJ1-4	NA	TRBD1	TGTGCCAGCAGCCGAGACAGGGATTCTGGAAAACTGTTTTTT	CASSRDRDSGKLFF
TRBV28	TRBJ2-2	NA	NA	TGTGCCAGCAGTTGGCAGGGAGGCACCGGGGAGCTGTTTTTT	CASSWQGGTGELFF
TRBV20-1	TRBJ1-5	many	NA	TGCAGTGCTGGCAATCAGCCCCAGCATTTT	CSAGNQPQHF
TRBV6-5	TRBJ2-7	few	TRBD2	TGTGCCAGCAGCAAGGGGACTAGCGGGAGGGGTGAGCAGTACTTC	CASSKGTSGRGEQYF
TRBV4-3	TRBJ1-4	few	NA	TGCGCCAGCAGCGGGTGGCGGTTGGATGAAAAACTGTTTTTT	CASSGWRLDEKLFF
TRBV6-2/TRBV6-3	TRBJ2-6	few	NA	TGTGCCAGCAGTTACTCGAAGGGGACAGGGGCCAACGTCCTGACTTTC	CASSYSKGTGANVLTF
TRBV9	TRBJ2-3	few	NA	TGTGCCAGCAGCGCCCCGAACACAGATACGCAGTATTTT	CASSAPNTDTQYF
TRBV14	TRBJ2-7	few	NA	TGTGCCAGCAGCCAAGAAGTTTCCTACGAGCAGTACTTC	CASSQEVSYEQYF
TRBV29-1	TRBJ1-1	NA	NA	TGCAGCGCTGGACAGACGGGCACTGAAGCTTTCTTT	CSAGQTGTEAFF
TRBV28	TRBJ2-3	few	TRBD2	TGTGCCAGCAGTTTATCCAGCGGGGGTGATACGCAGTATTTT	CASSLSSGGDTQYF
TRBV12-3/TRBV12-4	TRBJ1-1	many	NA	TGTGCGAGCGCCCGGGGGAACACTGAAGCTTTCTTT	CASARGNTEAFF
TRBV6-5	TRBJ1-2	NA	NA	TGTGCCAGCAGTCTCCGGGCCCTAAGGGGTGGCTACACCTTC	CASSLRALRGGYTF